The entry that follows covers one T cell receptor (beta chain) sequence. Its cognate antigen is unknown. Germline loops: CDR1 SEHNR, CDR2 FQNEAQ (reference sequence). This CDR3 region has 13 residues. Trimming removed 4 bases from V and 5 bases from J, with 11 bases in between. These data originate in a study of cytotoxic CD8 clonotypes in ibrutinib-treated CLL. Libraries were prepared by immunoSEQ multiplex PCR; TCRdb keeps only in-frame clonotypes and omits some of them. The table includes a few hundred thousand clones, under 80% detected once. Study-level points and caveats: Clonality correlated strongly with circulating CD8+ T cells and exceeded age-matched healthy donors at baseline.

Specimen: PBMCs, collected after 24 months of ibrutinib treatment. The receptor was derived from a human donor with chronic lymphocytic leukemia. The chain has TRBV7-9 and TRBJ1-1; tentatively, D is TRBD1 (6 bases). The CDR3, as DNA: TGTGCCAGCAGCTACAGGGATTGGACTGAAGCTTTCTTT. Protein: CASSYRDWTEAFF.